These 3 T cell receptor beta chains share one sample of origin, sequenced in a study of cytomegalovirus exposure and HLA in healthy donors. In the PCR, 60 Vbeta and 13 Jbeta primers were used. Profiling relied on immunoSEQ multiplex PCR, and the TCRdb table lists in-frame clones only, not all of them. The table lists around 96,000 clones, approximately 64% of them singletons. What was sequenced was PBMCs. Receptors were obtained from a man in his fifties or sixties in good health and CMV-seronegative.

This clone was seen only a few times. The chain uses TRBV9 and TRBJ1-5, with TRBD1 as a possible D gene (6 bases). Germline values: CDR1 SGDLS, CDR2 YYNGEE. Between the trimmed V and J ends, which lost 0 bases and 2 bases, there was a span of 9 bases. There are 15 residues in the CDR3. In DNA, the CDR3 is TGTGCCAGCAGCGTAGGGGGGCTAGGCAATCAGCCCCAGCATTTT. Its translation is CASSVGGLGNQPQHF. Complete variable domain (other parts from reference TRBV9 and TRBJ1-5): DSGVTQTPKHLITATGQRVTLRCSPRSGDLSVYWYQQSLDQGLQFLIQYYNGEERAKGNILERFSAQQFPDLHSELNLSSLELGDSALYFCASSVGGLGNQPQHFGDGTRLSIL.

The J gene is TRBJ2-1, the V gene TRBV19; 7 bases map to TRBD2. Germline V gives CDR1 LNHDA, CDR2 SQIVND (reference sequence). V was clipped by 10 bases and J by 0 bases; unmatched bases: 3. The CDR3 runs to 13 residues. The CDR3 region has the DNA TGTGCCATCTCTAGCGGCTCCTACAATGAGCAGTTCTTC. Its protein product is CAISSGSYNEQFF.

The CDR3 DNA sequence: TGTGCCTGGAGTGTAACTATAGATACGCAGTATTTT. Amino acid sequence: CAWSVTIDTQYF. The rearrangement joins TRBV30 to TRBJ2-3; D call uncertain. The germline V gene encodes CDR1 GTSNPN and CDR2 SVGIG (reference sequence). The CDR3 has 12 amino acids. Trimming removed 0 bases at V and 5 bases at J, with 6 bases between.